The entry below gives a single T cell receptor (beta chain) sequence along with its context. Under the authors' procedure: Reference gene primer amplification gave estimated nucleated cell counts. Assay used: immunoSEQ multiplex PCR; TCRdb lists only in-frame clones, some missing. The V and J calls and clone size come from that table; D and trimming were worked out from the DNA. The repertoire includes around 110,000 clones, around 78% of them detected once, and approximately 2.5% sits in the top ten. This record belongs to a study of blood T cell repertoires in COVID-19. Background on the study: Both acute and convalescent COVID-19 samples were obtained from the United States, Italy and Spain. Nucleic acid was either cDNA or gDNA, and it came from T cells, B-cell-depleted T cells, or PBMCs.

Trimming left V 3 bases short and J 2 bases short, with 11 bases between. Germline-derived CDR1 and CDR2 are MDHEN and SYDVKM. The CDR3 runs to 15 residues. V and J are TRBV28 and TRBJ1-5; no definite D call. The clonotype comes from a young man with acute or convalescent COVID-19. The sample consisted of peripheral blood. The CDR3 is CASSLAGFGNQPQHF. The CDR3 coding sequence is TGTGCCAGCAGTTTGGCGGGGTTCGGCAATCAGCCCCAGCATTTT.